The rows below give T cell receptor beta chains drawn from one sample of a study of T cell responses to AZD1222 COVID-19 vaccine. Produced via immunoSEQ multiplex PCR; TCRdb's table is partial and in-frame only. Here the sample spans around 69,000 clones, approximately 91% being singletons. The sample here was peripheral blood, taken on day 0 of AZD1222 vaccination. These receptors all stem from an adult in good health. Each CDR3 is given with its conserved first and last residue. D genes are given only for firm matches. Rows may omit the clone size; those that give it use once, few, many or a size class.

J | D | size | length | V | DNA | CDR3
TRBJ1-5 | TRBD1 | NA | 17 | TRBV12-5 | TGTGCTAGTGGTTTGGACCGGGGACAGGGGGCGAATCAGCCCCAGCATTTT | CASGLDRGQGANQPQHF
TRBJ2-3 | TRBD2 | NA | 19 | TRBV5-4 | TGTGCCAGCAGCCCCGCCCTAGCGGGAGGAGAAGTGAGCACAGATACGCAGTATTTT | CASSPALAGGEVSTDTQYF
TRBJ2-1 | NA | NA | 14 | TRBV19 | TGTGCCAGTAAGGGCAGCACTAACGCGTATGAGCAGTTCTTC | CASKGSTNAYEQFF
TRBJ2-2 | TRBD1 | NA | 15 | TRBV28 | TGTGCCAGCAGCACCGGGACAGGGTACACCGGGGAGCTGTTTTTT | CASSTGTGYTGELFF
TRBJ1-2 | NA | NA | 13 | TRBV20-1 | TGCAGTGCTAGTCGGGTTATGGGGGATGGCTACACCTTC | CSASRVMGDGYTF
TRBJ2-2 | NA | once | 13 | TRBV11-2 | TGTGCCAGCAGCTCCCAGCATACCGGGGAGCTGTTTTTT | CASSSQHTGELFF
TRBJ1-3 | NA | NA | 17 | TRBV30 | TGTGCCTGGAGTTTACTCCGGACGGTCTACTCTGGAAACACCATATATTTT | CAWSLLRTVYSGNTIYF
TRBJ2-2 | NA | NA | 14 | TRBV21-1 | TGTGCCAGCAGCAGCACTAGCGGGTCCGGGGAGCTGTTTTTT | CASSSTSGSGELFF
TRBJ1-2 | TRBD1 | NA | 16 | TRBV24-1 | TGTGCCACCAGTGCTGGGACAGGGGGGGCCCACTATGGCTACACCTTC | CATSAGTGGAHYGYTF
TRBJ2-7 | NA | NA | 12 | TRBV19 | TGTGCCAGTAGTGTACCCCCGTACGAGCAGTACTTC | CASSVPPYEQYF
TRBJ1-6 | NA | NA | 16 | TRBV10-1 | TGCGCCAGCAGTGAGGGTGGGGGACCCCAGAATTCACCCCTCCACTTT | CASSEGGGPQNSPLHF
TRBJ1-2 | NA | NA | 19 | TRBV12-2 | TGTGCAAGCGCTAAATCACCCACCTATGAACAGGGTCGGGGATCTGGCTACACCTTC | CASAKSPTYEQGRGSGYTF
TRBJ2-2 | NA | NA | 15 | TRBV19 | TGTGCCTCTCAGGGGGGTTCCGCCTTTACCGGGGAGCTGTTTTTT | CASQGGSAFTGELFF
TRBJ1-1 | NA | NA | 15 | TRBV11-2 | TGTGCCAGCAGCCCTCGGACGGGGAAGAACACTGAAGCTTTCTTT | CASSPRTGKNTEAFF
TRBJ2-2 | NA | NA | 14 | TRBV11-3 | TGTGCCAGCAGCCCCAACGCTCTCACCGGGGAGCTGTTTTTT | CASSPNALTGELFF
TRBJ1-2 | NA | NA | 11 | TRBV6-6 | TGTGCCAGCACCGAGGGGTATGGCTACACCTTC | CASTEGYGYTF
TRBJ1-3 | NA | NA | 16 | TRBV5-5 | TGTGCCAGCAGCTTGGCCCAGGCCCGCTCTGGAAACACCATATATTTT | CASSLAQARSGNTIYF
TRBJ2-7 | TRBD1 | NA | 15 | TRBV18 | TGTGCCAGCTCACCACAGCCGGGACAGTCCTACGAGCAGTACTTC | CASSPQPGQSYEQYF
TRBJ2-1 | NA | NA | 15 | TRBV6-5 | TGTGCCAGCACCACGGGGGCGGGGGACTACAATGAGCAGTTCTTC | CASTTGAGDYNEQFF
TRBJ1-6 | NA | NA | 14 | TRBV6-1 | TGTGCCAGCAGTGAATTACAGAGAAATTCACCCCTCCACTTT | CASSELQRNSPLHF
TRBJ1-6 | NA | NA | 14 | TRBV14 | TGTGCCAGCAGCTCTTACAGGGCTAATTCACCCCTCCACTTT | CASSSYRANSPLHF
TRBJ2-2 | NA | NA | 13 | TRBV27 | TGTGCCAGCAGTTATAAGAACACCGGGGAGCTGTTTTTT | CASSYKNTGELFF
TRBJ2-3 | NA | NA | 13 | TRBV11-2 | TGTGCCAGCAGCTTAGGACCTACAGATACGCAGTATTTT | CASSLGPTDTQYF
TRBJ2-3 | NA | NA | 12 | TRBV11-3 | TGTGCCAGCAGTCGAACCCCAGATACGCAGTATTTT | CASSRTPDTQYF
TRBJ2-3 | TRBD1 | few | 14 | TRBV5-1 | TGCGCCAGCACGGCGGGACAGGGCACAGATACGCAGTATTTT | CASTAGQGTDTQYF
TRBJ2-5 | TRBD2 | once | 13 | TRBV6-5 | TGTGCCAGCAAATTAGCGGGAGTAGAGACCCAGTACTTC | CASKLAGVETQYF
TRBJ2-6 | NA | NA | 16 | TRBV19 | TGTGCCAGTAGTATCACAGGCCTTTCTGGGGCCAACGTCCTGACTTTC | CASSITGLSGANVLTF